This T cell receptor beta chain emerged from a study of regulatory T cells in long-lasting Graves disease. Study-wide points: Segments TRBV28, TRBJ1-2 and TRBJ2-5 showed preferential usage in persistent disease. Examination was confined to peripheral blood, excluding thyroid tissue.

The CDR3 is 15 residues long. CDR1 is SNHLY and CDR2 is FYNNEI in the germline V gene. This clonotype occurred a few times. Its cognate antigen is unknown. The junction departs from the called germline gene at one end, perhaps through a read error. Researchers made TCR beta libraries by using iRepertoire HTBI primers and running Arm-PCR on CDR3 regions. TCRdb used MiXCR to reprocess the multiplex PCR reads, holding one entry per CDR3 protein. The table records roughly 520,000 distinct CDR3 sequences, 12% of them present only once. Time point described: newly diagnosed GD, antithyroid drugs for less than 3 months. PBMC-derived RNA was used for the TCR library. American Thyroid Association guidelines were used to diagnose Graves' disease. This same sample was also taken into another study, of T cells in Graves' hyperthyroidism and ophthalmopathy.

The receptor's source is a woman in her twenties or thirties with Graves disease. Material: peripheral blood mononuclear cells (PBMCs), obtained at new diagnosis, from a patient treated with antithyroid drugs. The rearrangement links TRBV2 to TRBJ2-7; 8 bases fit TRBD1. The CDR3 loop reads CASRGIGQGTYEQCF. CDR3 nucleotide sequence: TGTGCCAGCAGAGGGATAGGACAGGGCACCTACGAGCAGTGCTTC.